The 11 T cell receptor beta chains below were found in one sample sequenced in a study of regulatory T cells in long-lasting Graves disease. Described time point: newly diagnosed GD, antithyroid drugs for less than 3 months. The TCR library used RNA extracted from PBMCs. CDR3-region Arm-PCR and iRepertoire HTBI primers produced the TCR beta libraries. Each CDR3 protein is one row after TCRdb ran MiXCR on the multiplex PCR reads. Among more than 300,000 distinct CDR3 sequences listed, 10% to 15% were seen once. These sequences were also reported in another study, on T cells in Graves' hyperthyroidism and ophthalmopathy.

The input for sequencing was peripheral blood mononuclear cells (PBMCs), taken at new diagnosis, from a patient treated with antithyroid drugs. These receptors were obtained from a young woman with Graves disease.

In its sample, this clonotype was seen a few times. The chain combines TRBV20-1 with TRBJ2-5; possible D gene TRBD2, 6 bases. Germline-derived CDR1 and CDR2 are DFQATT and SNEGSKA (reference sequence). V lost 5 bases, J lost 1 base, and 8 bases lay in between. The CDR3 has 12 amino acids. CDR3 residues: CSAHSGQETQYF. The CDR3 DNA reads TGCAGTGCTCATAGCGGCCAAGAGACCCAGTACTTC.

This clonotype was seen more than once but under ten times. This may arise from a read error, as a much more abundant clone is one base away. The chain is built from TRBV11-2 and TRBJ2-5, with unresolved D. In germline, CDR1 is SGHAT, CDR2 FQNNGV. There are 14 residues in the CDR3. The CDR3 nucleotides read TGTGCCAGCAGCCCGTCCCTTATAGAAGAGGCCCAGTACTTC. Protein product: CASSPSLIEEAQYF. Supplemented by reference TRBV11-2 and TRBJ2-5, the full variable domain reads EAGVAQSPRYKIIEKRQSVAFWCNPISGHATLYWYQQILGQGPKLLIQFQNNGVVDDSQLPKDRFSAERLKGVDSTLKIQPAKLEDSAVYLCASSPSLIEEAQYFGPGTRLLVL.

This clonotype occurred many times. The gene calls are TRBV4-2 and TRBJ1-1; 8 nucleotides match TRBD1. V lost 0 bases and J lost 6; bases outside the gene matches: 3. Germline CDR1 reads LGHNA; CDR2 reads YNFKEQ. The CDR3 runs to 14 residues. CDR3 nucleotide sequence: TGTGCCAGCAGCCAAGATCCGGACAGGGCTGAAGCTTTCTTT. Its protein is CASSQDPDRAEAFF.

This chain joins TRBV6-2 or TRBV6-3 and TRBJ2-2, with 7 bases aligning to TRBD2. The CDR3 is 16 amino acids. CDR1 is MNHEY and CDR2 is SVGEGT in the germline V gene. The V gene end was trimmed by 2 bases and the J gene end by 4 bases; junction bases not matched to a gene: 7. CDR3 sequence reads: CASSYGLGGVTGELFF. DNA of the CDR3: TGTGCCAGCAGTTACGGCCTGGGGGGGGTCACCGGGGAGCTGTTTTTT.

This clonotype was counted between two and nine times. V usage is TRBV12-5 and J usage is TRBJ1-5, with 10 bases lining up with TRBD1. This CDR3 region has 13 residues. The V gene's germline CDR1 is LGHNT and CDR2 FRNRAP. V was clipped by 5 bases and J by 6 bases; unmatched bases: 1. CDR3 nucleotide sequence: TGTGCTAGTGGTGGGACAGGGGCTCAGCCCCAGCATTTT. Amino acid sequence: CASGGTGAQPQHF.

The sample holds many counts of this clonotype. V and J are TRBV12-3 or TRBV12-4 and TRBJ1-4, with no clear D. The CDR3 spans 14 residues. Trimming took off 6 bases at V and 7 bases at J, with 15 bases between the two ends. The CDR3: CASSLAHGSEKLFF. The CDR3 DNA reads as TGTGCCAGCAGCCTCGCCCACGGTAGTGAAAAACTGTTTTTT.

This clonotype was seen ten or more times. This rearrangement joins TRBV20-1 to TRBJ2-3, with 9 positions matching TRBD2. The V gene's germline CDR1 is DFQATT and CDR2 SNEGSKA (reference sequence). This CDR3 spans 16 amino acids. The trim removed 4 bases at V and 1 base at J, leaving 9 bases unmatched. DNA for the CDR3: TGCAGTGCTATCTCTCCGCGGGGGGGTGGCACAGATACGCAGTATTTT. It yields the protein CSAISPRGGGTDTQYF.

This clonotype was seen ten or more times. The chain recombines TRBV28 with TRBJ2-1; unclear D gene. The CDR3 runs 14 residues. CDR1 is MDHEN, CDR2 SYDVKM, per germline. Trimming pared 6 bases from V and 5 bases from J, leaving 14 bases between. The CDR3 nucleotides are TGTGCCAGCAGCCTTCTTAGGGCCAACAATGAGCAGTTCTTC. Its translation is CASSLLRANNEQFF.

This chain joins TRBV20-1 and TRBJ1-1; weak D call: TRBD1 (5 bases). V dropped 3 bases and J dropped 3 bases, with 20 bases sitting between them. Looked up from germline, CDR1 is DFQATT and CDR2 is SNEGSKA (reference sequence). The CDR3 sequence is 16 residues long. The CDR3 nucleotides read TGCAGTGCTAGGGGGGGGAGTGGCCGCTGGGACACTGAAGCTTTCTTT. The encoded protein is CSARGGSGRWDTEAFF.

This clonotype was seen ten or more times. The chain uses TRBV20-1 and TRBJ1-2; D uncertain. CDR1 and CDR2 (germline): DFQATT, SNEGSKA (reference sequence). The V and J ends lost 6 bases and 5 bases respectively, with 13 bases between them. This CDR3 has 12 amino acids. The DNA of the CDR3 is TGCAGTGCGGCTGGGCAGAAATATGGCTACACCTTC. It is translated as CSAAGQKYGYTF.

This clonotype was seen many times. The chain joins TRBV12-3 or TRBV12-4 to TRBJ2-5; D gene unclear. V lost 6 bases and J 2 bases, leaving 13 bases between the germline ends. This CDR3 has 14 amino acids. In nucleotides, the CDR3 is TGTGCCAGCAGCTTCGGGCTTTATCAAGAGACCCAGTACTTC. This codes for CASSFGLYQETQYF.